This T cell receptor (beta chain) was sequenced for a study of T cells in Graves' hyperthyroidism and ophthalmopathy. Clinicians diagnosed patients from clinical symptoms, serum thyroxine and TRAb, thyroid ultrasound and orbital computed tomography. This clonotype has a handful of counts. Its cognate antigen is unknown. Study observations and caveats: Progression to ophthalmopathy was predicted a median of 6.5 months early.

The CDR3 totals 12 residues. Per germline, CDR1 DFQATT and CDR2 SNEGSKA (reference sequence). Trimming shortened V by 5 bases and J by 4 bases, and 11 bases separated the two germline ends. There were TCR beta CDR3 regions amplified from RNA transcripts. Researchers ran a first-round RT-PCR on the TCR CDR3 using the HTBI primer set. TCRdb itself ran the multiplex PCR reads through MiXCR, one entry per CDR3 protein. The profile covers roughly 510,000 distinct CDR3 sequences, with over 45% appearing a single time and about two fifths taken by the ten largest. Sample: peripheral blood or thyroid tissue (not recorded which). V usage is TRBV20-1 and J usage is TRBJ1-2; D may be TRBD1 (6 bases). The TCR comes from an adult woman with Graves' disease, either hyperthyroidism or ophthalmopathy (not recorded which). The DNA of the CDR3 is TGCAGTGCTGCCAGGGGAAGCTATGGCTACACCTTC. Amino acids: CSAARGSYGYTF.